Here is one T cell receptor (beta chain) with its context. Its antigen is still unknown. Sequencing was performed with immunoSEQ multiplex PCR; in TCRdb, only in-frame clones are kept and a portion is missing. This sample yields 2 million to 2.5 million clones, of which more than 80% are seen a single time; 0.39% belongs to the top ten. This sample was included in a study of shared clonotypes between healthy human individuals. Findings and limits, study-wide: Naive subsets generally had larger estimated richness than memory subsets. The sharing of 4.5% to 6.5% of naive CD4 clonotypes was seen across several donors.

The CDR3 sequence is 13 residues long. V was trimmed by 1 base and J by 3 bases, leaving 4 bases between them. Germline V gene data show CDR1 as MGHRA and CDR2 as YSYEKL. Sequencing used naive CD4+ T cells from PBMCs. Specified subset: CD45RA+ positively selected. This rearrangement joins TRBV4-1 to TRBJ2-1; D not certain. This receptor was identified in a man aged 18 to 30 in good health. Some clones in this sample may be carry-over from other donors' samples. CDR3 amino acids: CASSQGDYNEQFF. The CDR3 nucleotides are TGCGCCAGCAGCCAAGGGGACTACAATGAGCAGTTCTTC.